The 18 T cell receptor beta chains in this list originate from one sample, sequenced in a study of T-cell memory formation after mild COVID-19. TCRdb re-analysed the 5' RACE reads in MiXCR, keeping a single row per CDR3 protein. The sample records just over 400,000 distinct CDR3 sequences, 20% to 25% being singletons. Sequencing was done on a sample of PBMCs or a T cell subset sorted from them (not recorded which). Every receptor here comes from an adult woman who had mild COVID-19 (a few samples of this study predate the infection). Cell type and time point are not known.

This clonotype has only a few counts. The chain is built from TRBV10-3 and TRBJ2-7; D is undetermined. Trimming removed 5 bases from V and 2 bases from J, with 7 bases in between. CDR1 ENHRY and CDR2 SYGVKD come from the germline V gene. The CDR3 length is 12 residues. The CDR3 nucleotides are TGTGCCATCAGTTCGGTTACCTACGAGCAGTACTTC. It specifies CAISSVTYEQYF.

This chain links TRBV20-1 with TRBJ2-2, with D hard to call. Trimming removed 4 bases from V and 7 bases from J, with 13 bases in between. Germline V gene lookup returns CDR1 DFQATT and CDR2 SNEGSKA (reference sequence). There are 13 residues in the CDR3. For the CDR3, the DNA is TGCAGTGCTAAAGGCAGTTGGGACGGGGAGCTGTTTTTT. Translation: CSAKGSWDGELFF.

In this sample, this clonotype turned up a few times. The rearrangement uses TRBV5-1 and TRBJ2-2; tentatively, D is TRBD1 (6 bases). Germline CDR1 is SGHRS and CDR2 is YFSETQ. V was pared by 3 bases and J by 2 bases, with 8 bases between. The CDR3 is made up of 14 amino acids. CDR3 region: CASSSRGNTGELFF. The CDR3 region has the DNA TGCGCCAGCAGCTCCAGGGGTAACACCGGGGAGCTGTTTTTT.

This chain connects TRBV6-2 or TRBV6-3 to TRBJ2-1, with 13 nucleotides matching TRBD2. Germline loops: CDR1 MNHEY, CDR2 SVGEGT. V gave up 6 bases and J gave up 9 bases; unmatched junction bases: 8. The CDR3 is made up of 15 amino acids. CDR3 bases: TGTGCCAGCAGCCGAACTAGCGGGAGGGTAAGTGAGCAGTTCTTC. Amino acid sequence: CASSRTSGRVSEQFF.

This chain uses TRBV2 with TRBJ1-1, with 7 bases matching TRBD1. CDR3 size: 15 residues. Germline assignment: CDR1 SNHLY and CDR2 FYNNEI. Trimming took 6 bases from V and 4 from J; bases not matched to a gene: 11. The CDR3 DNA follows: TGTGCCAGCAGCGGCATGACAGGGCGGGCCACTGAAGCTTTCTTT. Translation gives CASSGMTGRATEAFF.

The CDR3 reads CAIRPSSSGTQYF. The CDR3, as DNA: TGTGCCATCAGACCCTCCAGTTCAGGGACCCAGTACTTC. The chain uses TRBV7-9 and TRBJ2-5; D is ambiguous. The CDR3 has 13 amino acids. The V end lost 10 bases, the J end lost 7 bases, and 19 bases lay between the germline ends. Germline values: CDR1 SEHNR, CDR2 FQNEAQ (reference sequence).

This sequence joins TRBV5-1 and TRBJ2-6; a weak D match, TRBD2 (5 bases). This CDR3 has 16 residues. Deletions cut 0 bases from V and 2 bases from J, with 9 bases between. CDR1 and CDR2 from the germline V gene are SGHRS and YFSETQ. In DNA, the CDR3 is TGCGCCAGCAGCTTGGCCGGGGAAACTGGGGCCAACGTCCTGACTTTC. Its protein product is CASSLAGETGANVLTF.

Ten or more counts support this clonotype. The V gene is TRBV20-1, the J gene TRBJ2-7; TRBD1 matches 9 bases. This CDR3 is built from 13 residues. The germline CDR1 and CDR2 sequences are DFQATT and SNEGSKA (reference sequence). J lost 6 bases, V lost 1 base, and 4 bases had no gene match. For the CDR3, the DNA is TGCAGTGCTAGAGCTACGACAGGGGGCGAGCAGTACTTC. Translated: CSARATTGGEQYF.

This clonotype was counted at least ten times. This sequence joins TRBV7-6 and TRBJ1-1, with a weak D call TRBD1 (5 bases). The CDR3 sequence is 14 residues long. Germline CDR1 and CDR2: SGHVS and FNYEAQ. Deletions cut 1 base from V and 0 bases from J, with 6 bases between. The CDR3 here is CASSLGRVNTEAFF. In DNA form, the CDR3 reads TGTGCCAGCAGCTTAGGCAGGGTGAACACTGAAGCTTTCTTT.

This chain uses TRBV5-1 with TRBJ2-5; 9 bases line up with TRBD2. The end of the DNA aligns better with TRBJ2-7, so the J call may be wrong. Germline assignment: CDR1 SGHRS and CDR2 YFSETQ. There are 14 residues in the CDR3. The CDR3 DNA follows: TGCGCCAGCAGCTTGGAGACTAGCGGCTACGAGCAGTACTTC. Protein product: CASSLETSGYEQYF.

This chain joins TRBV7-9 and TRBJ2-7; D is ambiguous. V was cut by 5 bases and J by 1 base, with 9 bases left in between. The length of the CDR3 is 13 residues. Germline values: CDR1 SEHNR, CDR2 FQNEAQ (reference sequence). CDR3 residues: CASSQRSSYEQYF. CDR3 DNA sequence: TGTGCCAGCAGCCAAAGGTCTTCCTACGAGCAGTACTTC.

This sequence joins TRBV3-1 and TRBJ1-1; 7 bases map to TRBD1. Germline CDR1 and CDR2: LGHDT and YNNKEL (reference sequence). The V gene end was trimmed by 1 base and the J gene end by 5 bases; junction bases not matched to a gene: 19. This CDR3 region has 19 residues. CDR3 residues: CASSQAYLRLTGKGTEAFF. In nucleotides, the CDR3 is TGTGCCAGCAGCCAAGCCTATCTCCGTCTGACAGGGAAGGGTACTGAAGCTTTCTTT.

Only a few counts were recorded for this clonotype. The chain joins TRBV6-5 to TRBJ2-1; 14 bases agree with TRBD2. CDR3 size: 17 residues. Germline V gives CDR1 MNHEY, CDR2 SVGAGI. V dropped 7 bases and J dropped 8; count of bases not matched to a gene: 13. For the CDR3, the DNA is TGTGCCAGCACTCCCTCAGGACTAGCGGGAGGTCGCTATGAGCAGTTCTTC. Translating gives CASTPSGLAGGRYEQFF.

This chain connects TRBV12-3 or TRBV12-4 to TRBJ1-2, with 10 bases matching TRBD1. The V gene end was trimmed by 7 bases and the J gene end by 0 bases; junction bases not matched to a gene: 5. The CDR3 contains 15 residues. CDR3 bases: TGTGCCAGCACCCCCGGACAGGGGGCTAACTATGGCTACACCTTC. Translation: CASTPGQGANYGYTF.

This clonotype showed up just once. The chain uses TRBV3-1 and TRBJ1-1; D ambiguous. CDR3 size: 14 residues. V dropped 1 base and J dropped 3 bases, with 9 bases sitting between them. Germline CDR1 is LGHDT and CDR2 is YNNKEL (reference sequence). Here the CDR3 DNA reads TGTGCCAGCAGCCAAGGCGGGAGGGACACTGAAGCTTTCTTT. It specifies CASSQGGRDTEAFF.

This clonotype was detected a few times. V is TRBV4-2 and J is TRBJ2-3; 10 nucleotides line up with TRBD2. Germline V lookup: CDR1 LGHNA, CDR2 YNFKEQ. With V trimmed by 1 base and J by 8 bases, 3 bases remained unmatched. This CDR3 has 14 residues. CDR3 DNA sequence: TGTGCCAGCAGCCAAGGGACTAGCGGAGGTACGCAGTATTTT. Its protein is CASSQGTSGGTQYF.

This clonotype was counted a few times. This chain joins TRBV6-5 and TRBJ2-7, with D perhaps TRBD1 or TRBD2 (6 bases each). The CDR3 runs 14 residues. Trimming removed 1 base from V and 3 bases from J, with 10 bases in between. Germline V gene data show CDR1 as MNHEY and CDR2 as SVGAGI. CDR3 in amino acids: CASSYLGGGYEQYF. The CDR3 DNA reads TGTGCCAGCAGTTACTTGGGGGGCGGCTACGAGCAGTACTTC.

The chain recombines TRBV12-3 or TRBV12-4 with TRBJ2-1; D call uncertain. V gave up 7 bases and J gave up 6 bases, with 16 bases separating them. CDR3 length: 14 residues. DNA of the CDR3: TGTGCCAGCAATCCACTCGGGCAGCTCAATGAGCAGTTCTTC. This translates into CASNPLGQLNEQFF.